The T cell receptor beta chain described here comes from a study of cytomegalovirus exposure and HLA in healthy donors. CDR1 is MNHNY and CDR2 is SVGAGI in the germline V gene (reference sequence). The CDR3 consists of 14 residues. V was cut by 5 bases and J by 2 bases, with 10 bases left in between. Points on this clone: The antigen is undetermined.

The PCR had 60 Vbeta and 13 Jbeta primers. Sequencing used immunoSEQ multiplex PCR; TCRdb keeps in-frame clones, though not all of them. The table has around 160,000 clones, roughly 77% seen once. Study-level points and caveats: TCR beta V- and J-gene trimming was later associated with a missense DCLRE1C variant.

The material sequenced was PBMCs. The sequence was collected from a man aged 50-60 years in good health and CMV-seropositive. This chain joins TRBV6-6 and TRBJ1-5; tentatively, D is TRBD1 (5 bases). CDR3 region: CASSPGYGNQPQHF. CDR3 nucleotide sequence: TGTGCCAGCAGTCCAGGGTACGGCAATCAGCCCCAGCATTTT.